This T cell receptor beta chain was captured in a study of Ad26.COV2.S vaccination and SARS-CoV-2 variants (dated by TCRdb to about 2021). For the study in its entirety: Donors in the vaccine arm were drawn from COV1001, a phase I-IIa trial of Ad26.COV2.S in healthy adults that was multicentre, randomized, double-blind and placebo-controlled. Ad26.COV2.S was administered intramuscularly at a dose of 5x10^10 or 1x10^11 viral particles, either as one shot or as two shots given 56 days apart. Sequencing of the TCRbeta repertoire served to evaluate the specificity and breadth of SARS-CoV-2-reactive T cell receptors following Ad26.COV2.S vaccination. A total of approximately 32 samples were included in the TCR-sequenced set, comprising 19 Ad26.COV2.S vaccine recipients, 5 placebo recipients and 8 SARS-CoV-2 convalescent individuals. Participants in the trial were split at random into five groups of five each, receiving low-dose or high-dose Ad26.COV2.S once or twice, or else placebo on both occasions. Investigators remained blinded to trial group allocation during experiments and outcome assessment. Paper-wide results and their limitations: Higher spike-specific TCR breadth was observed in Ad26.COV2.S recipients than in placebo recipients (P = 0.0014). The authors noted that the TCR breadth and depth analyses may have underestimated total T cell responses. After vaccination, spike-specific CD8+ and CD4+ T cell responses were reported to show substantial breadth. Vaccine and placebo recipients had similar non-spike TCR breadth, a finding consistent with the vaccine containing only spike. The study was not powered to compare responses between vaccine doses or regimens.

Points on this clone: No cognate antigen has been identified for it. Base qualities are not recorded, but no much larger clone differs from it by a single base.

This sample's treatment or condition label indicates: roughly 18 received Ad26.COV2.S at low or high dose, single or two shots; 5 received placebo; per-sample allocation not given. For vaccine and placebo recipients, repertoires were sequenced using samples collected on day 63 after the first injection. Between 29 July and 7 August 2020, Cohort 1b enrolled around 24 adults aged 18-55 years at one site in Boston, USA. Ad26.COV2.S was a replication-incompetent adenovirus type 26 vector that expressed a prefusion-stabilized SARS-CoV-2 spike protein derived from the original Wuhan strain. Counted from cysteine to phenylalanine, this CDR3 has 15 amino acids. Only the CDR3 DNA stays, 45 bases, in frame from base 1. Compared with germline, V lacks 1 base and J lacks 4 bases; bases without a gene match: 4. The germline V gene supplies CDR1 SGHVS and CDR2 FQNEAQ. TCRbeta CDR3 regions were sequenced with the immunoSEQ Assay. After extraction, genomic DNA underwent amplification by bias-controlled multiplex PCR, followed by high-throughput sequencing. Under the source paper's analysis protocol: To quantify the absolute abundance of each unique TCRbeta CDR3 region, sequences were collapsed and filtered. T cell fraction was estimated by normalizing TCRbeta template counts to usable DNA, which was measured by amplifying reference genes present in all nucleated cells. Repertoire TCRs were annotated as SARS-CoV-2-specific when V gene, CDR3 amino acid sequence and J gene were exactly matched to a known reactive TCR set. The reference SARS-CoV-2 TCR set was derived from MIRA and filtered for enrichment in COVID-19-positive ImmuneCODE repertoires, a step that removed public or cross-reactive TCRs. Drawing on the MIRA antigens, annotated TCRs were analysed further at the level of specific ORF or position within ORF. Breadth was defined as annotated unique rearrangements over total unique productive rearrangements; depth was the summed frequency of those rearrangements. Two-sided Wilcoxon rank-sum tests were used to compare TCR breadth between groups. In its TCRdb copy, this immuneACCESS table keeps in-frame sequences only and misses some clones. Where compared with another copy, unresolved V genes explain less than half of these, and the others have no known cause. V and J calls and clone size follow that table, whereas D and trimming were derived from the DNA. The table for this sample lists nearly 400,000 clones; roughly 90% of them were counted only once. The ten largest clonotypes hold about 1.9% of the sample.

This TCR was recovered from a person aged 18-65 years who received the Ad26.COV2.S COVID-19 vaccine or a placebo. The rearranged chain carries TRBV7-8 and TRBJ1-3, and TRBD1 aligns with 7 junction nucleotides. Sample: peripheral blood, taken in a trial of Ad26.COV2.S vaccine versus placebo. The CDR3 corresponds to CASSLVGGLGNTIYF. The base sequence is TGTGCCAGCAGCTTAGTAGGGGGCTTAGGAAACACCATATATTTT.